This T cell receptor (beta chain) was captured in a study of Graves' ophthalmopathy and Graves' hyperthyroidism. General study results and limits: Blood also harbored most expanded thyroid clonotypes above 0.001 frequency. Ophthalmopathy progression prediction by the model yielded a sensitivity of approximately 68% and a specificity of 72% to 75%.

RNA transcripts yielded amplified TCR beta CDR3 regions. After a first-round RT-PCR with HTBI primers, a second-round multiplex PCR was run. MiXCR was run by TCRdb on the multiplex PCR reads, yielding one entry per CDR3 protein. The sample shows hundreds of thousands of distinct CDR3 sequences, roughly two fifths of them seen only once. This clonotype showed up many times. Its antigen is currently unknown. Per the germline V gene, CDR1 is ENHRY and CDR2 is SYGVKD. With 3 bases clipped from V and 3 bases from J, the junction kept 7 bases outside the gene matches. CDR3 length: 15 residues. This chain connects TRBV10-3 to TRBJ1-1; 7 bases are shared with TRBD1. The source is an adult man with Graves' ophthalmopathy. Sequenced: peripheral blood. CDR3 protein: CAISDLTGRDTEAFF. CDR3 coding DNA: TGTGCCATCAGTGACCTGACAGGGCGGGACACTGAAGCTTTCTTT.